This is a list of T cell receptor beta chains from one sample in a study of blood T cell repertoires in COVID-19. The table came from immunoSEQ multiplex PCR; TCRdb's copy has only in-frame clones and leaves some out. The sample records 70,000 or so clones, over 65% being singletons. Sequenced sample: peripheral blood. These receptors were obtained from a woman between 70 and 85 years old with acute or convalescent COVID-19. The CDR3 runs from the conserved cysteine through the conserved F or W. A D gene is named only where the DNA matches it firmly. Only some rows state a clone size, as once, few, many or a class for expanded clones.

clone_size	cdr3_length	v_call	j_call	d_call	cdr3_nt	cdr3_aa
once	12	TRBV5-6	TRBJ1-4	-	TGTGCCAGCAGCTTGATCGGGGGAAAACTGTTTTTT	CASSLIGGKLFF
once	23	TRBV5-1	TRBJ2-3	TRBD1	TGCGCCAGCAGCTTTGGTGACACAGTTCTACGAGGACAGGGGATTTCTAGCACAGATACGCAGTATTTT	CASSFGDTVLRGQGISSTDTQYF
-	14	TRBV9	TRBJ2-7	-	TGTGCCAGCAGCAAAGGCCCGGGAGTTGAAGAGCAGTACTTC	CASSKGPGVEEQYF
-	14	TRBV6-1	TRBJ2-3	-	TGTGCCAGCAGTGATTGGCAGGGTGTGAATACGCAGTATTTT	CASSDWQGVNTQYF
-	17	TRBV3-1/TRBV3-2	TRBJ1-3	-	TGTGCCAGCAGCCAGCAACCGGGACACCGCTCTGGAAACACCATATATTTT	CASSQQPGHRSGNTIYF
-	14	TRBV7-2	TRBJ2-7	-	TGTGCCAGCAGCTCCGGGGGTGGAGGTTACGAGCAGTACTTC	CASSSGGGGYEQYF
-	15	TRBV5-5	TRBJ1-1	-	TGTGCCAGCAGCTTGAATTGGCAGGCGTCCGATGAAGCTTTCTTT	CASSLNWQASDEAFF
-	16	TRBV19	TRBJ2-1	TRBD2	TGTGCCAGTAGTATAATTGGACTAGCTTTCTACAATGAGCAGTTCTTC	CASSIIGLAFYNEQFF
few	14	TRBV29-1	TRBJ2-1	-	TGCAGCGTTGAGTGGCGGCACTCCTACAATGAGCAGTTCTTC	CSVEWRHSYNEQFF
-	15	TRBV15	TRBJ2-1	TRBD2	TGTGCCACCAGCAGGACTAGCGGGACTGGGGATGAGCAGTTCTTC	CATSRTSGTGDEQFF
-	19	TRBV7-2	TRBJ1-2	TRBD1	TGTGCCAGCAGCTTAGGAGAGGTGGACAGGGTCCACAATCCTTTAGGCTACACCTTC	CASSLGEVDRVHNPLGYTF
-	15	TRBV3-1/TRBV3-2	TRBJ1-6	-	TGTGCCAGCAGCCAACTAGGACAGTCGAATTCACCCCTCCACTTT	CASSQLGQSNSPLHF
-	13	TRBV30	TRBJ1-2	TRBD1	TGTGCCTGGAGTGGGACAGGGGGAGGTGGCTACACCTTC	CAWSGTGGGGYTF
-	13	TRBV11-2	TRBJ1-1	-	TGTGCCAGCACCTTCAGGGGACGGACTGAAGCTTTCTTT	CASTFRGRTEAFF
-	14	TRBV5-4	TRBJ1-2	-	TGTGCCAGCAGCTTGGGGACAGAGAACTATGGCTACACCTTC	CASSLGTENYGYTF
-	16	TRBV27	TRBJ2-3	TRBD1	TGTGCCAGCAGACCCGGGGACAGGGGTATCTACGATACGCAGTATTTT	CASRPGDRGIYDTQYF
few	15	TRBV5-4	TRBJ1-5	TRBD1	TGTGCCAGCAGCCCCGGGACAGGAGACAATCAGCCCCAGCATTTT	CASSPGTGDNQPQHF
-	16	TRBV3-1/TRBV3-2	TRBJ2-3	TRBD2	TGTGCCAGCAGCTCTCGCGGGGGGGCTAGCACAGATACGCAGTATTTT	CASSSRGGASTDTQYF
-	14	TRBV30	TRBJ1-1	TRBD1	TGTGCCTGGAGTGCCGGACAGGGGACCACTGAAGCTTTCTTT	CAWSAGQGTTEAFF
once	15	TRBV19	TRBJ2-3	TRBD1	TGTGCCAGTAGTCGGGGGACAGGGGTAACAGATACGCAGTATTTT	CASSRGTGVTDTQYF
-	15	TRBV19	TRBJ1-1	TRBD1	TGTGCCAGTAGTCCCTTGGACAGGGTGAACACTGAAGCTTTCTTT	CASSPLDRVNTEAFF
-	14	TRBV2	TRBJ1-4	-	TGTGCCAGCAGTGAGCGGGGCAGCTGGGAAAAACTGTTTTTT	CASSERGSWEKLFF
-	17	TRBV4-1	TRBJ2-7	TRBD1	TGCGCCAGCAGCCAAGGGATCAGGCGGGACAGGGTGAACGAGCAGTACTTC	CASSQGIRRDRVNEQYF
-	13	TRBV10-2	TRBJ2-1	-	TGCGCCAGCAGGCGCAGGGGTTCCAATGAGCAGTTCTTC	CASRRRGSNEQFF
-	15	TRBV5-1	TRBJ2-7	TRBD1	TGCGCCAGCAGCTTACCTCGGGACAGTTTCCCCGAGCAGTACTTC	CASSLPRDSFPEQYF
few	15	TRBV2	TRBJ1-4	TRBD1	TGTGCCAGCAGTTCGCAGGGGGCAACTAATGAAAAACTGTTTTTT	CASSSQGATNEKLFF
-	14	TRBV11-1	TRBJ2-1	TRBD2	TGTGCCACCAGACCGGGACTAGCGGGTAATGAGCAGTTCTTC	CATRPGLAGNEQFF
few	15	TRBV19	TRBJ1-5	-	TGTGCCAGTTTAACAGGTATAAGGAGCAATCAGCCCCAGCATTTT	CASLTGIRSNQPQHF
-	15	TRBV24-1	TRBJ2-3	TRBD1	TGTGCCACCAGTGACCGACAGGGGGAAGGGGATACGCAGTATTTT	CATSDRQGEGDTQYF
-	15	TRBV6-5	TRBJ2-1	TRBD2	TGTGCCAGCAGAGCCGCGGGGGGGCACCACAATGAGCAGTTCTTC	CASRAAGGHHNEQFF
-	14	TRBV24-1	TRBJ1-1	-	TGTGCCACCAGTGCCGGGACGGGAGGGGCTGAAGCTTTCTTT	CATSAGTGGAEAFF
-	15	TRBV7-2	TRBJ1-5	-	TGTGCCAGCAGCTCTCAGGGAGGGTTAAATCAGCCCCAGCATTTT	CASSSQGGLNQPQHF
-	13	TRBV6-5	TRBJ1-2	-	TGTGCCAGCAGTCCCGTCGGGGTAGATGGCTACACCTTC	CASSPVGVDGYTF
-	11	TRBV12-3/TRBV12-4	TRBJ1-1	-	TGTGCTACAGCACTCCCTACTCGAGCTTTCTTT	CATALPTRAFF
-	15	TRBV5-1	TRBJ1-2	TRBD1	TGCGCCAGCAGCTTGGGGCTACAGGGGCGGGATGGCTACACCTTC	CASSLGLQGRDGYTF
few	13	TRBV6-4	TRBJ1-1	-	TGTGCCAGCAGTGAGGGAGCGAACACTGAAGCTTTCTTT	CASSEGANTEAFF
-	15	TRBV2	TRBJ2-1	TRBD1	TGTGCCAGCAGTGGGCGATCGGGACAGGCTTCAAAGCAGTTCTTC	CASSGRSGQASKQFF
-	12	TRBV5-6	TRBJ1-1	TRBD1	TGTGCCAGCAGGGGGACAGGGGCTGAAGCTTTCTTT	CASRGTGAEAFF
-	17	TRBV19	TRBJ2-3	TRBD1	TGTGCCAGTAGTGCATCGATAACAGGGGCCAGCACAGATACGCAGTATTTT	CASSASITGASTDTQYF
-	13	TRBV12-3/TRBV12-4	TRBJ2-1	-	TGTGCCAGCAGTTTCGGGCTAGCTTATGAGCAGTTCTTC	CASSFGLAYEQFF
-	12	TRBV15	TRBJ1-1	-	TGTGCCACCAGTAACATGAACACTGAAGCTTTCTTT	CATSNMNTEAFF
-	12	TRBV19	TRBJ1-2	-	TGTGCCAGTAGTATCGTGAACTATGGCTACACCTTC	CASSIVNYGYTF
-	13	TRBV5-4	TRBJ1-1	TRBD1	TGTGCCAGCAGCTTAAGACAGGGGCTTGAAGCTTTCTTT	CASSLRQGLEAFF
-	14	TRBV2	TRBJ1-1	-	TGTGCCAGCGCCTTCGAAGGGGCCTTCACTGAAGCTTTCTTT	CASAFEGAFTEAFF
-	15	TRBV6-6	TRBJ1-5	TRBD1	TGTGCCAGCAGTGGGACAGGGATTGGGAATCAGCCCCAGCATTTT	CASSGTGIGNQPQHF